These 19 T cell receptor beta chains came from one sample sequenced in a study of molecular identifiers for immune sequencing clone quantification (dated by TCRdb to 2017 to 2018). The library was made by PCR. The reads were generated on a NextSeq 500. Through fastp at Q25 and MiXCR, TCRdb rebuilt clones from the public reads, retaining in-frame beta chains. Identical CDR3 proteins give one entry, which carries the most common genes and DNA. The sample contains hundreds of thousands of distinct CDR3 sequences, around 25% of them found a single time. The ten largest clones take up about 0.81% of the sample. Sequenced: naive CD8+ T cells from blood, with Jurkat cell RNA spiked in. Interpreted using the paper, the cell subset or site label stands for: FACS-sorted CD8+CD4-CCR7+CD45RA+ naive T cells. These receptors were collected from a human donor in good health. Some libraries in this study had Jurkat cell RNA spiked in.

This clonotype came up many times. The chain is built from TRBV6-1 and TRBJ2-7; 11 bases are shared with TRBD2. CDR1 MNHNS and CDR2 SASEGT come from the germline V gene. Trimming at V came to 2 bases and at J to 6 bases, leaving 6 bases not matched to a gene. This CDR3 contains 15 residues. The CDR3 loop reads CASSESVAGGLEQYF. The CDR3 bases are TGTGCCAGCAGTGAATCGGTAGCGGGGGGGCTCGAGCAGTACTTC.

Comment on this clonotype: A much larger clonotype is one base distant, so this may be a read error. The V call is TRBV5-1, the J call TRBJ2-1, with D tentatively TRBD2 (6 bases). The CDR3 is 16 amino acids. The germline gives CDR1 SGHRS, CDR2 YFSETQ. With 4 bases removed from V and 3 bases from J, the gap between germline ends came to 17 bases. The CDR3 DNA is TGCGCCAGCAGCCCGAAGTCTAGCGCCCACTACAATGAGCAGTTCTTC. Residues: CASSPKSSAHYNEQFF.

This clonotype came up many times. V usage is TRBV4-3 and J usage is TRBJ2-7; 7 nucleotides align to TRBD2. The CDR3 is 16 residues long. From germline, CDR1 is LGHNA and CDR2 YSLEER. J was trimmed by 2 bases and V by 0 bases; bases with no gene match: 7. The CDR3 DNA follows: TGCGCCAGCAGCCAAGATACGGGAGGTTCCGCCTACGAGCAGTACTTC. Its translation is CASSQDTGGSAYEQYF.

This chain links TRBV7-9 with TRBJ2-5; 8 bases map to TRBD2. The CDR3 totals 18 residues. The V and J ends lost 4 bases and 4 bases, in that order; junction bases with no gene match: 17. Germline values: CDR1 SEHNR, CDR2 FQNEAQ (reference sequence). The CDR3 protein is CASSSTWASGPGGETQYF. As DNA, the CDR3 is TGTGCCAGCAGCTCCACCTGGGCTAGCGGGCCAGGCGGAGAGACCCAGTACTTC.

This clonotype was recorded many times. The chain is built from TRBV7-9 and TRBJ2-3, with D perhaps TRBD1 or TRBD2 (5 bases each). The V gene lost 1 base and the J gene lost 2 bases, with 13 bases spanning the gap. Looked up from germline, CDR1 is SEHNR and CDR2 is FQNEAQ (reference sequence). This CDR3 has 16 residues. The CDR3 protein is CASSLDPGPYTDTQYF. The DNA for the CDR3 is TGTGCCAGCAGCTTAGACCCGGGACCCTACACAGATACGCAGTATTTT.

Comments on this clonotype: This may arise from a read error, as a much more abundant clone is one base away. This chain uses TRBV7-9 with TRBJ2-7; the D is unclear. Germline V gene lookup returns CDR1 SEHNR and CDR2 FQNEAQ (reference sequence). This CDR3 is 16 amino acids long. V lost 5 bases, J lost 2 bases, and 19 bases lay in between. The CDR3 loop reads CASSSPGYGLTYEQYF. The CDR3 DNA is TGTGCCAGCAGCAGTCCGGGTTACGGGCTTACCTACGAGCAGTACTTC.

A note on this clonotype: With a much larger clone just one base away, this may be a read error. The rearrangement uses TRBV29-1 and TRBJ2-7, with D perhaps TRBD2 (6 bases). There are 12 residues in the CDR3. Germline values: CDR1 SQVTM, CDR2 ANQGSEA. V gave up 6 bases and J gave up 2 bases, with 11 bases separating them. The CDR3 DNA is TGCAGCGTAGGGGACTCCCCCTACGAGCAGTACTTC. Amino acids: CSVGDSPYEQYF.

This clonotype was recorded only once. J is TRBJ2-5 and V is TRBV3-2; TRBD2, the table's D call, was not compared with the DNA. TRBV3-2 represents a pseudogene. CDR3 length equals 14 residues. The CDR3 reads CASSQVSGLETQYF. In DNA form, the CDR3 reads TGTGCCAGCAGCCAAGTTAGCGGCTTAGAGACCCAGTACTTC.

This clonotype has just one count. Here the CDR3 omits its conserved ending phenylalanine or tryptophan, so a read error is the likely source. The chain uses TRBV7-9 and TRBJ1-4; D unresolved. Germline assignment: CDR1 SEHNR and CDR2 FQNEAQ (reference sequence). V was clipped by 0 bases and J by 4 bases, with 6 bases between them. This CDR3 has 14 residues. The CDR3 is CASSLAGVNEKLFS. CDR3 in DNA: TGTGCCAGCAGCTTAGCCGGGGTTAATGAAAAACTGTTTTCT.

This clonotype has a handful of counts. The chain employs TRBV7-6 and TRBJ2-1; TRBD2 agrees at 7 bases. Germline values: CDR1 SGHVS, CDR2 FNYEAQ. With V trimmed by 5 bases and J by 8 bases, 15 bases remained unmatched. CDR3 size: 16 residues. Here the CDR3 reads CASSPGGEVSWDEQFF. CDR3 coding DNA: TGTGCCAGCAGCCCTGGGGGGGAGGTCTCATGGGATGAGCAGTTCTTC.

This clonotype was recorded many times. This chain connects TRBV7-2 to TRBJ2-1; D is perhaps TRBD1 or TRBD2 (5 bases each). CDR3 length: 14 residues. V was cut by 3 bases and J by 6 bases, with 12 bases left in between. CDR1 is SGHTA, CDR2 FQGNSA, per germline. CDR3 region: CASSLGVEGNEQFF. Written as DNA, the CDR3 is TGTGCCAGCAGCTTGGGGGTAGAGGGCAATGAGCAGTTCTTC.

This clonotype has only a few counts. This chain links TRBV6-5 with TRBJ2-7; D may be TRBD1 (7 bases). CDR1 is MNHEY and CDR2 is SVGAGI in the germline V gene. The CDR3 totals 14 residues. V was pared by 0 bases and J by 4 bases, with 10 bases between. CDR3 loop: CASSYSSGGYEQYF. CDR3 DNA: TGTGCCAGCAGTTACTCATCAGGGGGGTACGAGCAGTACTTC.

In this sample, this clonotype turned up a few times. The CDR3 spells CASRGRLKNIQYF. The DNA for the CDR3 is TGTGCCAGCAGGGGGCGACTAAAAAACATTCAGTACTTC. This chain links TRBV27 with TRBJ2-4; D could derive from TRBD1 or TRBD2 (5 bases each). V shed 6 bases and J shed 4 bases, with 10 bases lying between them. This CDR3 has 13 amino acids. Per the germline V gene, CDR1 is MNHEY and CDR2 is SMNVEV (reference sequence).

Notes on this clonotype: It is likely a read error, because the conserved phenylalanine at the end of the CDR3 is missing. The chain couples TRBV7-6 to TRBJ2-1, with 9 bases lining up with TRBD2. J was trimmed by 8 bases and V by 4 bases; bases with no gene match: 9. The CDR3 has 15 amino acids. Per the germline V gene, CDR1 is SGHVS and CDR2 is FNYEAQ. CDR3 loop: CASSSGASGIHEQFL. The CDR3 DNA sequence: TGTGCCAGCAGCTCAGGGGCTAGCGGGATTCATGAGCAGTTCCTC.

This chain links TRBV29-1 with TRBJ2-1; 11 nucleotides match TRBD2. This CDR3 is 13 amino acids long. The germline gives CDR1 SQVTM, CDR2 ANQGSEA. Trimming removed 7 bases from V and 10 bases from J; junction bases left unmatched: 9. The CDR3 DNA follows: TGCAGCGCCATAGCGGGAGGGCCCAACGAGCAGTTCTTC. Translated, it gives CSAIAGGPNEQFF.

The table lists this clonotype with a few counts. A far larger clone is a single base away, which makes a read error likely. V and J are TRBV4-3 and TRBJ2-7; D call uncertain. The germline V gene encodes CDR1 LGHNA and CDR2 YSLEER. The CDR3 has 13 residues. Written as DNA, the CDR3 is TGCGCCAGCAGCCAAGGCCCCTCCTGCGAGCAGTACTTC. Protein sequence: CASSQGPSCEQYF.

This clonotype occurred a few times. The chain links TRBV2 to TRBJ2-7; 11 nucleotides line up with TRBD2. V shed 6 bases, J shed 0 bases, and the junction held 7 bases outside the gene matches. Germline V gene lookup returns CDR1 SNHLY and CDR2 FYNNEI. The CDR3 length is 16 residues. CDR3 loop: CASRTGTSGLSYEQYF. The CDR3 DNA follows: TGTGCCAGCAGAACCGGGACTAGCGGCCTCTCCTACGAGCAGTACTTC.

This clonotype was observed a handful of times. The chain employs TRBV6-5 and TRBJ1-1; D gene uncertain. The V end was cut by 2 bases, the J end by 3 bases, with 10 bases between. Per the germline V gene, CDR1 is MNHEY and CDR2 is SVGAGI. The CDR3 contains 14 residues. As DNA, the CDR3 is TGTGCCAGCAGTTACACAGCTGGGGACACTGAAGCTTTCTTT. This gives the protein CASSYTAGDTEAFF.

This clonotype was detected a few times. The rearrangement uses TRBV6-1 and TRBJ2-7; D unresolved. V was pared by 0 bases and J by 5 bases, with 8 bases between. The CDR3 loop spans 13 amino acids. Germline CDR1 is MNHNS and CDR2 is SASEGT. Here the CDR3 DNA reads TGTGCCAGCAGTGAAGCGGCTTCCCACGAGCAGTACTTC. As protein: CASSEAASHEQYF.